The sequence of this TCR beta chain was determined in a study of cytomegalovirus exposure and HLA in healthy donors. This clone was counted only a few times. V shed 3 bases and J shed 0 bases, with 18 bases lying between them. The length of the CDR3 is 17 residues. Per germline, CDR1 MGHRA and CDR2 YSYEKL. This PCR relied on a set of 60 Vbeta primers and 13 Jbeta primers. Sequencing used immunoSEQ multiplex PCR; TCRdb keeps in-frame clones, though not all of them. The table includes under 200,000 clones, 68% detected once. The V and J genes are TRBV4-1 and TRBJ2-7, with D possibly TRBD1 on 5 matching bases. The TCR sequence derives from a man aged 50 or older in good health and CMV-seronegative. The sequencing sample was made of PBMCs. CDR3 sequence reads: CASSHQQGQGISYEQYF. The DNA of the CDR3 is TGCGCCAGCAGCCACCAACAAGGGCAGGGAATCTCCTACGAGCAGTACTTC.